The 27 T cell receptor beta chains below were found in one sample sequenced in a study of blood T cell repertoires in COVID-19. TCRdb's copy holds only in-frame clones and misses some; the assay was immunoSEQ multiplex PCR. The sample has more than 90,000 clones, over 70% seen once. Sequencing was performed on peripheral blood. These TCRs come from a man aged 60 to 75 with acute or convalescent COVID-19.

CDR3 sequence reads: CASSPRQGTPYEQYF. CDR3 DNA: TGTGCCAGCAGCCCCAGACAGGGGACCCCCTACGAGCAGTACTTC. The chain has TRBV3-1 (or the pseudogene TRBV3-2) and TRBJ2-7, with 8 bases identical to TRBD1. CDR1 is LGHDT, CDR2 YNNKEL, per germline (reference sequence). This CDR3 region has 15 residues. Trimming took 4 bases from V and 2 from J; bases not matched to a gene: 7.

The genes are TRBV3-1 (or the pseudogene TRBV3-2) and TRBJ1-5; 9 bases agree with TRBD1. The CDR3 totals 15 residues. Per germline, CDR1 LGHDT and CDR2 YNNKEL (reference sequence). V lost 5 bases and J lost 5; bases outside the gene matches: 7. CDR3 sequence (DNA): TGTGCCAGCAGCTCCACCCGGGACAGGGATCAGCCCCAGCATTTT. Its protein is CASSSTRDRDQPQHF.

The genes are TRBV20-1 and TRBJ1-2; D not resolved. The CDR3 loop spans 11 amino acids. The V end lost 7 bases, the J end lost 2 bases, and 8 bases lay between the germline ends. Per germline, CDR1 DFQATT and CDR2 SNEGSKA (reference sequence). CDR3 bases: TGCAGTGTGGAGGTGAACTATGGCTACACCTTC. Its protein product is CSVEVNYGYTF.

Written as DNA, the CDR3 is TGTGCCAGCAGTTATGCGCCCCTACAAGAGACCCAGTACTTC. It encodes CASSYAPLQETQYF. The V call is TRBV6-5, the J call TRBJ2-5; D is unresolved. There are 14 residues in the CDR3. Germline V gene lookup returns CDR1 MNHEY and CDR2 SVGAGI. V lost 3 bases to trimming and J lost 2 bases, with 10 bases between them.

This chain connects TRBV30 to TRBJ2-2, with no clear D. This CDR3 has 13 residues. CDR1 is GTSNPN, CDR2 SVGIG, per germline (reference sequence). The germline V and J ends were trimmed by 8 bases and 2 bases, with 12 bases remaining between them. Here the CDR3 reads CALRMVNTGELFF. The DNA for the CDR3 is TGTGCCCTGAGGATGGTCAACACCGGGGAGCTGTTTTTT.

The DNA of the CDR3 is TGTGCCAGCAGCCCCGGGACACTGGATGGCTACACCTTC. Its translation is CASSPGTLDGYTF. V is TRBV7-8 and J is TRBJ1-2, with a possible D match to TRBD1 (6 bases). The V gene lost 5 bases and the J gene lost 6 bases, with 13 bases spanning the gap. The CDR3 has 13 residues. From germline, CDR1 is SGHVS and CDR2 FQNEAQ.

The chain employs TRBV11-3 and TRBJ2-2, with a possible D match to TRBD1 (5 bases). From germline, CDR1 is SGHNT and CDR2 YENEEA. The CDR3 extends over 15 amino acids. Trimming shortened V by 3 bases and J by 1 base, and 9 bases separated the two germline ends. CDR3 residues: CASSFPTENTGELFF. DNA for the CDR3: TGTGCCAGCAGCTTTCCGACAGAGAACACCGGGGAGCTGTTTTTT.

This clone came up once. The rearrangement joins TRBV5-4 to TRBJ2-1, with D possibly matching TRBD1 (5 bases). The V end was cut by 4 bases, the J end by 2 bases, with 16 bases between. This CDR3 comprises 16 residues. CDR1 is SGHNT, CDR2 YYREEE, per germline (reference sequence). Here the CDR3 DNA reads TGTGCCAGCAGCCCGGAGCTACAGGCTCCCTACAATGAGCAGTTCTTC. It translates to CASSPELQAPYNEQFF.

DNA of the CDR3: TGTGCTAGTGGTTTGCTGGGGCCCACTAATGAAAAACTGTTTTTT. Translated, it gives CASGLLGPTNEKLFF. The chain joins TRBV12-5 to TRBJ1-4; a weak D match, TRBD1 (5 bases). V was cut by 2 bases and J by 2 bases, with 9 bases left in between. CDR3 length: 15 amino acids. Germline V gene sequence: CDR1 LGHNT, CDR2 FRNRAP.

The CDR3 here is CASSKARDRDPYEQYV. In DNA, the CDR3 is TGTGCCAGCAGCAAAGCAAGGGACAGGGATCCCTACGAGCAGTACGTC. The rearrangement joins TRBV21-1 to TRBJ2-7; TRBD1 is taken as the D call from the table, unchecked against the DNA. TRBV21-1 is termed a pseudogene. The CDR3 consists of 16 residues.

The rearrangement joins TRBV6-5 to TRBJ1-4; D remains unclear. Germline CDR1 MNHEY, CDR2 SVGAGI. V was clipped by 7 bases and J by 8 bases, with 17 bases between them. The CDR3 runs to 14 residues. The CDR3 DNA follows: TGTGCCAGCAACTATGAGGGTTTGGAAGAAAAACTGTTTTTT. It encodes CASNYEGLEEKLFF.

The chain carries TRBV6-5 and TRBJ1-1; no firm D call. Germline V gene sequence: CDR1 MNHEY, CDR2 SVGAGI. The CDR3 runs 12 residues. V was trimmed by 8 bases and J by 7 bases, leaving 14 bases between them. The CDR3 DNA is TGTGCCAGCCGCCCCCGACAATATGAAGCTTTCTTT. It specifies CASRPRQYEAFF.

The V gene is TRBV6-2 or TRBV6-3, the J gene TRBJ2-7; 9 nucleotides line up with TRBD2. The CDR3 extends over 14 amino acids. V shed 4 bases, J shed 2 bases, and the junction held 3 bases outside the gene matches. Germline assignment: CDR1 MNHEY and CDR2 SVGEGT. As DNA, the CDR3 is TGTGCCAGCAGTTCCCTAGCGGGAACCTACGAGCAGTACGTC. It is translated as CASSSLAGTYEQYV.

The chain uses TRBV24-1 and TRBJ2-1; possibly TRBD2 for D (5 bases). This CDR3 has 14 residues. The V gene's germline CDR1 is KGHDR and CDR2 SFDVKD. V lost 3 bases and J 5 bases, leaving 10 bases between the germline ends. CDR3 nucleotide sequence: TGTGCCACCAGTGATCAGAACGGGGACAATGAGCAGTTCTTC. Protein product: CATSDQNGDNEQFF.

By frequency in the sample, this clone is medium-sized. The chain links TRBV12-3 or TRBV12-4 to TRBJ2-3; possible D gene TRBD1, 6 bases. The V gene lost 6 bases and the J gene lost 4 bases, with 8 bases spanning the gap. This CDR3 is built from 12 residues. In DNA, the CDR3 is TGTGCCAGCAGCCCAGGGGCAGATACGCAGTATTTT. This gives the protein CASSPGADTQYF.

This sequence joins TRBV27 and TRBJ2-2, with 7 bases that match TRBD2. This CDR3 comprises 15 residues. Trimming at V came to 3 bases and at J to 2 bases, leaving 3 bases not matched to a gene. Germline V gives CDR1 MNHEY, CDR2 SMNVEV (reference sequence). DNA for the CDR3: TGTGCCAGCAGTTTTGGGACTACCAACACCGGGGAGCTGTTTTTT. Amino acid sequence: CASSFGTTNTGELFF.

V usage is TRBV19 and J usage is TRBJ1-4; 9 positions agree with TRBD1. Per germline, CDR1 LNHDA and CDR2 SQIVND (reference sequence). The CDR3 is made up of 16 amino acids. Trimming cost V 5 bases and J 8 bases; bases outside gene matches: 12. CDR3 protein: CASSPLSGTGREKLFF. CDR3 nucleotides: TGTGCCAGTAGTCCGTTATCCGGGACAGGGCGGGAAAAACTGTTTTTT.

The chain links TRBV4-1 to TRBJ2-1, with D perhaps TRBD1 (6 bases). Germline lookup yields CDR1 MGHRA and CDR2 YSYEKL. Between the trimmed V and J ends, which lost 1 base and 9 bases, there was a span of 13 bases. This CDR3 is 14 amino acids long. CDR3 protein: CASSQGRGWGEQFF. CDR3 nucleotides: TGCGCCAGCAGCCAAGGTAGGGGGTGGGGTGAGCAGTTCTTC.

The genes are TRBV6-4 and TRBJ2-7; 12 bases are a match to TRBD2. Germline loops: CDR1 MRHNA, CDR2 SNTAGT. The ends lost 3 bases at V and 9 bases at J; junction bases unmatched: 12. The CDR3 is 16 amino acids. The CDR3 coding sequence is TGTGCCAGCAGTGAGCAGACTAGCGGGAGTTATTTTGGGCAGTACGTC. Protein sequence: CASSEQTSGSYFGQYV.

The chain combines TRBV5-1 with TRBJ2-1; D possibly corresponds to TRBD1 (6 bases). This CDR3 contains 16 residues. V lost 0 bases and J 1 base, leaving 11 bases between the germline ends. Germline values: CDR1 SGHRS, CDR2 YFSETQ. The CDR3: CASSLAPDSSYNEQFF. CDR3 coding DNA: TGCGCCAGCAGCTTGGCCCCGGACAGTTCCTACAATGAGCAGTTCTTC.

The V call is TRBV14, the J call TRBJ1-1; the match to TRBD1 covers 7 bases. Germline V gene data show CDR1 as SGHDN and CDR2 as FVKESK. The junction had 3 bases not matched to a gene; V was cut back by 4 bases and J by 7 bases. CDR3 length: 12 amino acids. CDR3 region: CASSPQGLEAFF. In DNA, the CDR3 is TGTGCCAGCAGCCCACAGGGGCTTGAAGCTTTCTTT.

The chain links TRBV6-5 to TRBJ2-7; TRBD2 is a possible D gene (5 bases). Germline V CDR1 and CDR2: MNHEY, SVGAGI. The CDR3 extends over 15 amino acids. Trimming removed 7 bases at V and 4 bases at J, with 20 bases between. In DNA, the CDR3 is TGTGCCAGCACCCGTTCTTCCGGACTGATGTACGAGCAGTACTTC. This translates into CASTRSSGLMYEQYF.

This clone was picked up a small number of times. The chain couples TRBV3-1 (or the pseudogene TRBV3-2) to TRBJ1-1; 8 nucleotides align to TRBD1. The ends lost 3 bases at V and 1 base at J; junction bases unmatched: 1. Germline loops: CDR1 LGHDT, CDR2 YNNKEL (reference sequence). There are 14 residues in the CDR3. The CDR3 nucleotides are TGTGCCAGCAGCCACGGACAGGGGAACACTGAAGCTTTCTTT. This encodes CASSHGQGNTEAFF.

With regard to this clone: The sample carries other DNA sequences with the same CDR3. The chain has TRBV18 and TRBJ1-4, with 7 bases matching TRBD1. Germline lookup yields CDR1 KGHSH and CDR2 LQKENI. The CDR3 contains 15 residues. Trimming cost V 1 base and J 7 bases; bases outside gene matches: 6. CDR3 bases: TGTGCCAGCTCACCACGGAGACAGGGTGGTGAAAAACTGTTTTTT. Translated, it gives CASSPRRQGGEKLFF.

The chain carries TRBV5-1 and TRBJ1-2; no firm D call. The V gene's germline CDR1 is SGHRS and CDR2 YFSETQ. V dropped 0 bases and J dropped 7 bases, with 13 bases sitting between them. The CDR3 is 14 residues long. The CDR3 here is CASSLEGRTFGYTF. The DNA for the CDR3 is TGCGCCAGCAGCTTGGAGGGCAGGACTTTTGGCTACACCTTC.

The rearrangement joins TRBV19 to TRBJ1-2, with 7 bases identical to TRBD1. Germline V gene data show CDR1 as LNHDA and CDR2 as SQIVND (reference sequence). The CDR3 runs to 13 residues. With V trimmed by 8 bases and J by 2 bases, 5 bases remained unmatched. The CDR3 DNA is TGTGCCAGTGCTCGGACAGGAAACTATGGCTACACCTTC. Protein sequence: CASARTGNYGYTF.

This chain connects TRBV11-2 to TRBJ1-1, with D uncertain. Looked up from germline, CDR1 is SGHAT and CDR2 is FQNNGV. This CDR3 spans 15 amino acids. Trimming left V 3 bases short and J 1 base short, with 12 bases between. The CDR3 DNA is TGTGCCAGCAGCTTGACATCTGGTGGGAACACTGAAGCTTTCTTT. Its protein product is CASSLTSGGNTEAFF.